Shown below are 4 T cell receptor beta chains from a single sample sequenced in a study of blood T cell repertoires in COVID-19. Sequencing was performed with immunoSEQ multiplex PCR; in TCRdb, only in-frame clones are kept and a portion is missing. Of under 350,000 clones in the sample, roughly 80% were seen once. The sample comprised peripheral blood. Source of these receptors: a man in his fifties or sixties who had recovered from COVID-19.

J is TRBJ2-1 and V is TRBV7-2; 7 bases fit TRBD2. J gave up 3 bases and V 4 bases, and 9 bases lay outside the gene matches. This CDR3 is 16 amino acids long. CDR1 and CDR2 from the germline V gene are SGHTA and FQGNSA. In DNA form, the CDR3 reads TGTGCCAGCAGCTCCACCGGGACTACAAACTACAATGAGCAGTTCTTC. This gives the protein CASSSTGTTNYNEQFF.

J is TRBJ1-3 and V is TRBV7-3, with D possibly being TRBD1 (6 bases). The CDR3 has 15 residues. The V end was cut by 5 bases, the J end by 0 bases, with 11 bases between. Germline V gene data show CDR1 as SGHTA and CDR2 as FQGTGA. In DNA form, the CDR3 reads TGTGCCAGCAGCGAGACAGGAGCCTCTGGAAACACCATATATTTT. Its protein product is CASSETGASGNTIYF. Variable domain in full (rest from reference TRBV7-3 and TRBJ1-3): GAGVSQTPSNKVTEKGKYVELRCDPISGHTALYWYRQSLGQGPEFLIYFQGTGAADDSGLPNDRFFAVRPEGSVSTLKIQRTERGDSAVYLCASSETGASGNTIYFGEGSWLTVV.

The chain uses TRBV7-2 and TRBJ2-1; D not resolved. This CDR3 has 11 residues. The V and J ends lost 5 bases and 8 bases respectively, with 7 bases between them. Germline V gene lookup returns CDR1 SGHTA and CDR2 FQGNSA. CDR3 DNA: TGTGCCAGCAGCCCCAGTCATGAGCAGTTCTTC. It translates to CASSPSHEQFF.

The chain recombines TRBV7-8 with TRBJ2-5, with a weak D call TRBD2 (7 bases). The V end lost 1 base, the J end lost 5 bases, and 14 bases lay between the germline ends. In germline, CDR1 is SGHVS, CDR2 FQNEAQ. The CDR3 spans 15 residues. The CDR3 nucleotides are TGTGCCAGCAGCTTAGAAGGGGGGGTGTTGGAGACCCAGTACTTC. This translates into CASSLEGGVLETQYF.